This TCR beta chain was identified in a study of blood T cells in healthy people across ages. In its sample, this clonotype was seen a few times. Its cognate antigen is unknown. A J-beta primer mix and a sample-barcoded 5' primer were used in a second PCR of about 7 to 11 cycles. TCRdb re-called the 5' RACE reads with MiXCR, one entry per CDR3 protein. The sample consists of fewer than 800,000 distinct CDR3 sequences, roughly 25% of them appearing once. Study results and limitations: Naive CD4+ cells and diversity were both higher in long-lived donors than in aged donors. Roughly linearly, TCR beta diversity per million T cells fell as age increased.

V dropped 4 bases and J dropped 3; count of bases not matched to a gene: 5. This CDR3 is built from 14 residues. Germline CDR1 reads ENHRY; CDR2 reads SYGVKD. The same sample was also used in a study of T cells of mothers and their children.

This rearrangement joins TRBV10-3 to TRBJ2-7, with 8 bases fitting TRBD2. This TCR was recovered from a boy aged 5 to 17 in good health. The sequencing input was blood. The CDR3 sequence: CAISAAGGIYEQYF. The CDR3 region has the DNA TGTGCCATCAGTGCGGCGGGAGGTATCTACGAGCAGTACTTC.